A selection of T cell receptor beta chains follows, all from one sample in a study of T cell responses to AZD1222 COVID-19 vaccine. The assay was immunoSEQ multiplex PCR, and TCRdb's table has in-frame clones only and misses some. The sample holds fewer than 150,000 clones; 88% are singletons and the top ten take roughly 8%. The material was peripheral blood, obtained on day 0 of AZD1222 vaccination. Source of these receptors: an adult in good health. CDR3s include the opening cysteine and the closing phenylalanine or tryptophan. The order of the fields is clone size, V gene, D gene, J gene, CDR3 protein, CDR3 DNA. The D gene is left open where the match is weak. The listing skips clone size in some rows; elsewhere it reads once, few, many or a size class.

.	TRBV3-1/TRBV3-2	.	TRBJ2-1	CASSQDEGRPREQFF	TGTGCCAGCAGCCAAGATGAGGGGAGACCCAGGGAGCAGTTCTTC
.	TRBV24-1	.	TRBJ2-3	CATSQYTDTQYF	TGTGCCACCAGCCAGTACACAGATACGCAGTATTTT
.	TRBV9	TRBD1	TRBJ1-4	CASSVGLAGGNEKLFF	TGTGCCAGCAGCGTAGGGCTGGCAGGGGGTAATGAAAAACTGTTTTTT
once	TRBV18	.	TRBJ1-2	CASSPPGGGYGYTF	TGTGCCAGCTCACCACCGGGAGGAGGGTATGGCTACACCTTC
.	TRBV5-1	.	TRBJ2-2	CASKGRTANTGELFF	TGCGCCAGCAAGGGAAGAACAGCGAACACCGGGGAGCTGTTTTTT
.	TRBV24-1	.	TRBJ2-1	CATATGTDYNEQFF	TGTGCCACCGCTACCGGGACGGACTACAATGAGCAGTTCTTC
.	TRBV15	TRBD1	TRBJ1-1	CATSREGLAGGLFTEAFF	TGTGCCACCAGCAGAGAGGGTTTGGCAGGGGGCCTCTTCACTGAAGCTTTCTTT
.	TRBV3-1/TRBV3-2	TRBD1	TRBJ1-1	CASSARPGQGFGVDTEAFF	TGTGCCAGCAGCGCGCGACCGGGACAGGGGTTCGGTGTGGACACTGAAGCTTTCTTT
.	TRBV6-5	.	TRBJ2-2	CASSYWAGELFF	TGTGCCAGCAGTTACTGGGCCGGGGAGCTGTTTTTT
few	TRBV14	.	TRBJ1-1	CASSQVQAPRPNTEAFF	TGTGCCAGCAGCCAAGTTCAGGCGCCTAGACCGAACACTGAAGCTTTCTTT
.	TRBV5-4	.	TRBJ2-1	CASSSAPGGSSYNEQFF	TGTGCCAGCAGCTCCGCTCCGGGTGGTAGCTCCTACAATGAGCAGTTCTTC
.	TRBV5-1	.	TRBJ2-1	CASSLGSRSSYNEQFF	TGCGCCAGCAGCTTGGGAAGCCGGAGCTCCTACAATGAGCAGTTCTTC
.	TRBV3-1/TRBV3-2	TRBD1	TRBJ1-4	CASSQPKTGGRKKLFF	TGTGCCAGCAGCCAACCTAAGACAGGGGGCCGGAAAAAACTGTTTTTT
.	TRBV7-6	TRBD1	TRBJ2-5	CASSALGGGQETQYF	TGTGCCAGCAGCGCTCTAGGGGGCGGCCAAGAGACCCAGTACTTC
.	TRBV19	.	TRBJ2-5	CASSRVDIEETQYF	TGTGCCAGTAGTCGGGTGGATATCGAAGAGACCCAGTACTTC
.	TRBV12-3/TRBV12-4	.	TRBJ1-1	CASSLALSRGAFF	TGTGCCAGCAGTTTAGCGCTAAGCAGGGGAGCTTTCTTT
.	TRBV7-3	TRBD2	TRBJ2-1	CASSFKRGGDNEQFF	TGTGCCAGCAGCTTCAAGCGGGGGGGCGACAATGAGCAGTTCTTC
.	TRBV3-1/TRBV3-2	.	TRBJ1-5	CASSQDQGLGQPQHF	TGTGCCAGCAGCCAAGACCAGGGGCTGGGGCAGCCCCAGCATTTT
.	TRBV6-5	.	TRBJ1-5	CASSPRGGNQPQHF	TGTGCCAGCAGCCCGCGGGGCGGCAATCAGCCCCAGCATTTT
.	TRBV3-1/TRBV3-2	TRBD1	TRBJ2-7	CASSRPGQGNPYEQYF	TGTGCCAGCAGCCGCCCGGGACAGGGGAATCCCTACGAGCAGTACTTC
.	TRBV6-5	TRBD2	TRBJ2-2	CASSLPGLGNTGELFF	TGTGCCAGCAGTTTACCGGGACTAGGGAACACCGGGGAGCTGTTTTTT
.	TRBV27	.	TRBJ2-7	CASSLARLNSYEQYF	TGTGCCAGCAGTTTGGCACGGCTCAACTCCTACGAGCAGTACTTC
.	TRBV11-1	TRBD2	TRBJ2-7	CASSLDQGLAQYEQYF	TGTGCCAGCAGCTTAGACCAGGGACTAGCGCAGTACGAGCAGTACTTC
.	TRBV28	TRBD1	TRBJ1-5	CASSLLVDRDNQPQHF	TGTGCCAGCAGTTTACTCGTTGACAGGGACAATCAGCCCCAGCATTTT
few	TRBV14	TRBD1	TRBJ1-6	CASSQRAGTANSPLHF	TGTGCCAGCAGCCAACGGGCCGGGACAGCCAACTCACCCCTCCACTTT
.	TRBV28	.	TRBJ1-2	CASSPHSKHFYGYTF	TGTGCCAGCAGTCCCCACAGCAAACACTTCTATGGCTACACCTTC
.	TRBV6-5	.	TRBJ2-2	CASRDVGNTGELFF	TGTGCCAGCAGGGACGTCGGGAACACCGGGGAGCTGTTTTTT
few	TRBV6-1	.	TRBJ1-5	CASSEEGTRNQPQHF	TGTGCCAGCAGTGAAGAGGGGACACGCAATCAGCCCCAGCATTTT
.	TRBV28	.	TRBJ2-2	CASSLSGQNTGELFF	TGTGCCAGCAGTTTATCTGGGCAGAACACCGGGGAGCTGTTTTTT
few	TRBV6-2/TRBV6-3	.	TRBJ2-7	CASSYSERGEQYF	TGTGCCAGCAGTTACTCGGAACGGGGGGAGCAGTACTTC
.	TRBV19	TRBD2	TRBJ2-2	CASSAGLVGTGELFF	TGTGCCAGTAGTGCGGGACTAGTGGGCACCGGGGAGCTGTTTTTT
.	TRBV7-9	TRBD1	TRBJ1-2	CASSSPGQSNYGYTF	TGTGCCAGCAGCTCTCCGGGACAGTCTAACTATGGCTACACCTTC
.	TRBV9	.	TRBJ2-7	CASSVGADPRGPEQYF	TGTGCCAGCAGCGTAGGGGCAGACCCCAGGGGCCCCGAGCAGTACTTC
once	TRBV5-6	.	TRBJ1-5	CASSAEGQGNQPQHF	TGTGCCAGCAGCGCAGAGGGCCAGGGCAATCAGCCCCAGCATTTT
.	TRBV10-3	.	TRBJ1-4	CAISDYGGKSNEKLFF	TGTGCCATCAGTGATTACGGGGGGAAGTCTAATGAAAAACTGTTTTTT
.	TRBV5-1	TRBD1	TRBJ2-3	CASSPYTLTGAGGADTQYF	TGCGCCAGCAGCCCTTATACCTTGACTGGGGCAGGGGGCGCAGATACGCAGTATTTT
.	TRBV6-5	TRBD2	TRBJ2-7	CASSSAGTVYEQYF	TGTGCCAGCAGTTCAGCGGGGACCGTCTACGAGCAGTACTTC
few	TRBV7-6	TRBD1	TRBJ1-6	CASSLGGAGTGADSPLHF	TGTGCCAGCAGCTTAGGAGGAGCCGGGACAGGGGCGGATTCACCCCTCCACTTT
.	TRBV12-3/TRBV12-4	TRBD1	TRBJ1-2	CASSQQGAPGYTF	TGTGCCAGCAGTCAACAGGGGGCGCCTGGCTACACCTTC
few	TRBV7-9	.	TRBJ2-1	CAEVGDRYNEQFF	TGTGCCGAGGTAGGGGATCGATACAATGAGCAGTTCTTC
few	TRBV24-1	.	TRBJ2-3	CATSGRKDTQYF	TGTGCCACCAGTGGGAGGAAAGATACGCAGTATTTT
.	TRBV19	.	TRBJ1-4	CASSLGTGNEKLFF	TGTGCCAGTAGCCTGGGGACGGGCAATGAAAAACTGTTTTTT
.	TRBV10-3	.	TRBJ2-7	CAIGLKGGPTSYEQYF	TGTGCCATCGGCTTGAAGGGGGGACCTACCTCCTACGAGCAGTACTTC
.	TRBV5-1	.	TRBJ1-6	CASSLGQNSPLHF	TGCGCCAGCAGCTTAGGACAGAATTCACCCCTCCACTTT
.	TRBV29-1	.	TRBJ2-3	CSLWEFGDTQYF	TGCAGCCTCTGGGAGTTCGGGGATACGCAGTATTTT
.	TRBV2	.	TRBJ1-1	CASSERGDTEAFF	TGTGCCAGCAGTGAAAGGGGGGACACTGAAGCTTTCTTT
.	TRBV10-2	TRBD2	TRBJ2-7	CASSLGLAGAYEQYF	TGCGCCAGCAGTTTGGGACTAGCGGGGGCCTACGAGCAGTACTTC
.	TRBV10-1	.	TRBJ2-7	CASGDAGTDEQYF	TGCGCCAGCGGGGACGCCGGTACCGACGAGCAGTACTTC
.	TRBV19	TRBD1	TRBJ1-2	CASSPEGTGGVGYTF	TGTGCCAGTAGTCCAGAGGGGACAGGGGGCGTTGGCTACACCTTC
.	TRBV20-1	.	TRBJ1-1	CSASFNRDAFF	TGCAGTGCTAGCTTTAACAGGGATGCTTTCTTT
.	TRBV5-1	.	TRBJ1-4	CASSLLKGDLFF	TGCGCCAGCAGCTTATTAAAGGGAGACCTGTTTTTT
.	TRBV7-9	.	TRBJ2-7	CASRMTGRAYEQYF	TGTGCCAGCAGGATGACAGGGAGGGCCTACGAGCAGTACTTC
.	TRBV5-1	.	TRBJ1-2	CASSSGLPGSGYTF	TGCGCCAGCAGCTCCGGACTGCCCGGTAGTGGCTACACCTTC
.	TRBV19	.	TRBJ2-1	CASSIGAGRYEQFF	TGTGCCAGTAGTATAGGTGCAGGGAGGTATGAGCAGTTCTTC
few	TRBV6-5	.	TRBJ1-2	CASSYREYGYGYTF	TGTGCCAGCAGTTACCGGGAATACGGCTATGGCTACACCTTC